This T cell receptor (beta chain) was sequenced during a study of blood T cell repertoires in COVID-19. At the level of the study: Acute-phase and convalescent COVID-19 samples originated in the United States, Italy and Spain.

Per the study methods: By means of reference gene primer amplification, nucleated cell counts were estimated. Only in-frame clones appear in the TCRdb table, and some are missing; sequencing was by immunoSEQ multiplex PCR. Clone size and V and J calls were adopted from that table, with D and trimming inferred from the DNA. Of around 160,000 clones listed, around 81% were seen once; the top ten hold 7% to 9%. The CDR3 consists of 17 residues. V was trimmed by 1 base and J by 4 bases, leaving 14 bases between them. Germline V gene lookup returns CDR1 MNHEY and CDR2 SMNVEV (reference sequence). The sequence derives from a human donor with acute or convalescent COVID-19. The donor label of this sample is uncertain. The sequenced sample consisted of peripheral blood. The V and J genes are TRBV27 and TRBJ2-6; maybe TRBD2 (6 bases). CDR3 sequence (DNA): TGTGCCAGCAGTTTATTAGCTGGGGGACTGGGGGCCAACGTCCTGACTTTC. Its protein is CASSLLAGGLGANVLTF.